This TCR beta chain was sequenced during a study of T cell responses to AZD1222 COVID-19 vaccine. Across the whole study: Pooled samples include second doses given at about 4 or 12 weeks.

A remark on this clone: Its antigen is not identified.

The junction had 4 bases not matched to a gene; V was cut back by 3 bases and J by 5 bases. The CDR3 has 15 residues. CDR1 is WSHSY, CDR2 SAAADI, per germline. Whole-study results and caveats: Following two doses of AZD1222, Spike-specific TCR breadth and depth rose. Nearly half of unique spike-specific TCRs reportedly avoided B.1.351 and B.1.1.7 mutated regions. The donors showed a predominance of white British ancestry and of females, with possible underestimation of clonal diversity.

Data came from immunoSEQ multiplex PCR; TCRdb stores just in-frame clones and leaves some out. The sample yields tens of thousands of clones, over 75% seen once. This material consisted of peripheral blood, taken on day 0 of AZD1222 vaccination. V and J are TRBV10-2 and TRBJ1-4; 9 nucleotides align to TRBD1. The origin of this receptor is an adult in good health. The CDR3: CASSDSTGGNEKLFF. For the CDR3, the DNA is TGCGCCAGCAGTGATTCGACAGGGGGGAATGAAAAACTGTTTTTT.